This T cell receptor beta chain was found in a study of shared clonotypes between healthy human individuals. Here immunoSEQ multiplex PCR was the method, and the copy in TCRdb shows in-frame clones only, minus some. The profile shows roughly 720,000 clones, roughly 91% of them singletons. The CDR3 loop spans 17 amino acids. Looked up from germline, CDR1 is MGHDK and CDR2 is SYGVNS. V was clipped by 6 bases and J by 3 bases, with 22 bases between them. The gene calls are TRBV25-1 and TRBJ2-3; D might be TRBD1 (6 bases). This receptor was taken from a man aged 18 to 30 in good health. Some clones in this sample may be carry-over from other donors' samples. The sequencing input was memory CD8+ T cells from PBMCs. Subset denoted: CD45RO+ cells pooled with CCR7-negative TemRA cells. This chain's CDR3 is CASSPPTGPLRTDTQYF. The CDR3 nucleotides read TGTGCCAGCAGCCCACCGACAGGACCGTTGCGGACAGATACGCAGTATTTT.